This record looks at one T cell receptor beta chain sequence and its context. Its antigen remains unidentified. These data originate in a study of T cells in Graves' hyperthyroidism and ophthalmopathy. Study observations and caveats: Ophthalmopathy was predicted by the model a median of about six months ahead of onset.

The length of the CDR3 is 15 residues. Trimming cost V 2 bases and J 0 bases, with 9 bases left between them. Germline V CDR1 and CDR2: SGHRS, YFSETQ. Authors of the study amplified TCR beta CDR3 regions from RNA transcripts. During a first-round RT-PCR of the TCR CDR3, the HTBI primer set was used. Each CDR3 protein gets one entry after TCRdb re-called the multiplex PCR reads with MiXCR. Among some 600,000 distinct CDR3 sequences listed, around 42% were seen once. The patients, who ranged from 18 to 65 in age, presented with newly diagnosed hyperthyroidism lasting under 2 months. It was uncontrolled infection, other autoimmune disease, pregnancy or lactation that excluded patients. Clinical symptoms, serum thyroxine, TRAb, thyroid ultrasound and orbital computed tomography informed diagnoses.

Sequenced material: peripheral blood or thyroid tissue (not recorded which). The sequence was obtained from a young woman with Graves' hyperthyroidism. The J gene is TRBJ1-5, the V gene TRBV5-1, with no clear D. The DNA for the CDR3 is TGCGCCAGCAGCTTAGAACCGAATAGCAATCAGCCCCAGCATTTT. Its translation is CASSLEPNSNQPQHF.